These 7 T cell receptor beta chains originate from one sample sequenced in a study of technical replicates of blood from several donors (dated by TCRdb to the late 2010s). Library method: the immunoSEQ multiplex PCR assay. Entries here come from immuneACCESS through TCRdb and include only in-frame sequences with V and J called. Some clones fail to appear in such tables; in the studies checked, an unresolved V gene covers under half of the shortfall, and the cause of the remainder is unknown. The sample has some 98,000 clones on record, nearly 97% of them singletons. 0.23% of the sample goes to the ten largest clones. The sequenced material came from T cells isolated from PBMCs. These receptors were collected from a human donor in good health.

The chain carries TRBV5-1 and TRBJ2-1; 7 nucleotides line up with TRBD2. With V trimmed by 3 bases and J by 9 bases, 9 bases remained unmatched. The CDR3 consists of 14 residues. CDR1 is SGHRS, CDR2 YFSETQ, per germline. DNA of the CDR3: TGCGCCAGCAGCTGGGGACTAATCCAGGGTGAGCAGTTCTTC. This sequence encodes CASSWGLIQGEQFF.

The chain recombines TRBV28 with TRBJ2-1, with 7 nucleotides matching TRBD1. CDR3 length: 15 residues. In germline, CDR1 is MDHEN, CDR2 SYDVKM. Germline trimming cut 5 bases from V and 4 bases from J; bases unmatched to any gene: 8. This CDR3 reads CASSLGTVGYNEQFF. For the CDR3, the DNA is TGTGCCAGCAGTCTCGGGACAGTCGGGTACAATGAGCAGTTCTTC.

The genes are TRBV5-6 and TRBJ1-2; D perhaps matches TRBD1 (6 bases). This CDR3 has 13 residues. CDR1 and CDR2 (germline): SGHDT, YYEEEE. Trimming took 3 bases from V and 9 from J, leaving 15 bases between them. The CDR3 loop reads CASSWWTVVRYTF. The CDR3 coding sequence is TGTGCCAGCAGCTGGTGGACAGTCGTGCGCTACACCTTC.

The V gene is TRBV2, the J gene TRBJ2-3, with 9 positions matching TRBD2. Trimming at V came to 7 bases and at J to 1 base, leaving 9 bases not matched to a gene. The germline CDR1 and CDR2 sequences are SNHLY and FYNNEI. The CDR3 runs 16 residues. The CDR3 bases are TGTGCCAGCATTCTTGCGGGGGGGCGGGGCACAGATACGCAGTATTTT. Residues: CASILAGGRGTDTQYF.

V gene TRBV9 combines with J gene TRBJ2-1; possibly TRBD2 for D (6 bases). CDR1 is SGDLS and CDR2 is YYNGEE in the germline V gene. CDR3 length: 12 residues. Deletions cut 0 bases from V and 10 bases from J, with 8 bases between. CDR3 amino acids: CASSVDGLEQFF. CDR3 nucleotide sequence: TGTGCCAGCAGCGTAGACGGACTAGAGCAGTTCTTC.

This clone was counted a single time. For the CDR3, the DNA is TGTGCCAGCAGCTCAGGAAGCGGGAGATCTCATGAGCAGTTCTTC. Encoded protein: CASSSGSGRSHEQFF. V gene TRBV7-9 combines with J gene TRBJ2-1; 8 nucleotides agree with TRBD2. Germline assignment: CDR1 SEHNR and CDR2 FQNEAQ (reference sequence). Losses at the gene ends were 4 bases for V and 8 bases for J; bases not matched to a gene: 10. CDR3 length equals 15 residues. Drawing the rest from reference TRBV7-9 and TRBJ2-1, the complete variable domain is DTGVSQNPRHKITKRGQNVTFRCDPISEHNRLYWYRQTLGQGPEFLTYFQNEAQLEKSRLLSDRFSAERPKGSFSTLEIQRTEQGDSAMYLCASSSGSGRSHEQFFGPGTRLTVL.

The V call is TRBV5-1, the J call TRBJ1-1; 7 bases agree with TRBD1. Germline trimming cut 1 base from V and 3 bases from J; bases unmatched to any gene: 6. Germline lookup yields CDR1 SGHRS and CDR2 YFSETQ. This CDR3 comprises 15 residues. CDR3 sequence: CASSLSGQKYTEAFF. CDR3 nucleotide sequence: TGCGCCAGCAGCTTGTCGGGACAGAAATACACTGAAGCTTTCTTT.